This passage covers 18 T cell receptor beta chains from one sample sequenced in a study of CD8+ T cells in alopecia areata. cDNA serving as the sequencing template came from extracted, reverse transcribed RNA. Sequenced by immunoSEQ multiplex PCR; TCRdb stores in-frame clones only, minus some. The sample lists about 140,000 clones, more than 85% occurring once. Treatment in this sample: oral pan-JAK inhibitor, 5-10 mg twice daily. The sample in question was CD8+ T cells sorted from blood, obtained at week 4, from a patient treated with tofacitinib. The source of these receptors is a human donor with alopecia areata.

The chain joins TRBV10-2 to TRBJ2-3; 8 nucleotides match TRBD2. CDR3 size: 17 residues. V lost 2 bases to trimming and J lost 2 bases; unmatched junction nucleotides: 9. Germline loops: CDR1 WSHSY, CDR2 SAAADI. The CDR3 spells CASSETVSGGHTDTQYF. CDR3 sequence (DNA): TGCGCCAGCAGTGAGACAGTGAGCGGGGGCCACACAGATACGCAGTATTTT.

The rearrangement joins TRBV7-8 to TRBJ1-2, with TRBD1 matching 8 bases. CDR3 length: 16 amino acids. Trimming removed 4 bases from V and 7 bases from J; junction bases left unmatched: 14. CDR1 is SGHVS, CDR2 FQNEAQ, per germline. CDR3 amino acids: CASSYYLGQGLAGYTF. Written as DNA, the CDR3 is TGTGCCAGCAGCTACTACCTCGGACAGGGACTCGCTGGCTACACCTTC.

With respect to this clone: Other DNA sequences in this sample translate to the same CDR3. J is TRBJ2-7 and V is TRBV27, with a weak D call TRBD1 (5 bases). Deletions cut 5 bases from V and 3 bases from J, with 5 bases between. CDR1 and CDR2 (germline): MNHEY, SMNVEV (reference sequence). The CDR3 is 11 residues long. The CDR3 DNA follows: TGTGCCAGCAGTCAGGGCTACGAGCAGTACTTC. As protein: CASSQGYEQYF.

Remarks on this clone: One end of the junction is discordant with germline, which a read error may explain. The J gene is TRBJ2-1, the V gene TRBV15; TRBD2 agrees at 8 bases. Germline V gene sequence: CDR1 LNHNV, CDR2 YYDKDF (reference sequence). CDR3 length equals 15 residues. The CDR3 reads CATSRAVIRTSGRIF. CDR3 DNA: TGTGCCACCAGCAGAGCGGTGATTAGAACTAGCGGAAGGATCTTC.

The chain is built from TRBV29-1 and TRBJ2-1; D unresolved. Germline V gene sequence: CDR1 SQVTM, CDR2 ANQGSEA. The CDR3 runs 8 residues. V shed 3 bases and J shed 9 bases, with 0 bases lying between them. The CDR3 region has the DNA TGCAGCGTTGATGAGCAGTTCTTC. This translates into CSVDEQFF.

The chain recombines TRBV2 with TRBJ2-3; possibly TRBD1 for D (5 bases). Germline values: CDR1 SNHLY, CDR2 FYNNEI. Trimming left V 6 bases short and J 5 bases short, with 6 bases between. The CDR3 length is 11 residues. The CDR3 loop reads CASRDRDTQYF. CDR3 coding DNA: TGTGCCAGCAGAGACAGAGATACGCAGTATTTT.

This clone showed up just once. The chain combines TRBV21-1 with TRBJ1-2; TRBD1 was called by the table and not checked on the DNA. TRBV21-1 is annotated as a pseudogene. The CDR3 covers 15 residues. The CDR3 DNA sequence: TGTGCCAGCAGCATCCGACAGGCGCATGGATATGGCTACACCTTC. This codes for CASSIRQAHGYGYTF.

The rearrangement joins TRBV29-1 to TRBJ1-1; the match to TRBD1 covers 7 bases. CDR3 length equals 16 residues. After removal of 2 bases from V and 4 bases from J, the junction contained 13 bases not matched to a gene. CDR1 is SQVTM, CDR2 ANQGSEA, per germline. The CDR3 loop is CSVESGGHQGSTEAFF. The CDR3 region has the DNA TGCAGCGTTGAATCAGGGGGTCATCAGGGAAGCACTGAAGCTTTCTTT.

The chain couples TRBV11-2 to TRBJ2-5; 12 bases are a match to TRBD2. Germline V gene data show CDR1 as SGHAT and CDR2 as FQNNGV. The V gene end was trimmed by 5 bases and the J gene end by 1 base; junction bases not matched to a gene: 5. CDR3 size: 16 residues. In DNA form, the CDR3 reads TGTGCCAGCAGCGTGAGGACTAGCGGGATCCAAGAGACCCAGTACTTC. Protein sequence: CASSVRTSGIQETQYF.

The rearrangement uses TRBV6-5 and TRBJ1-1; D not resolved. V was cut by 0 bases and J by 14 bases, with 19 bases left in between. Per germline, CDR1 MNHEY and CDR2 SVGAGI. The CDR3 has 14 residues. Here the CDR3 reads CASSYSSDRRPGFF. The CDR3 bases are TGTGCCAGCAGTTACTCGTCGGACCGCCGCCCGGGGTTCTTT.

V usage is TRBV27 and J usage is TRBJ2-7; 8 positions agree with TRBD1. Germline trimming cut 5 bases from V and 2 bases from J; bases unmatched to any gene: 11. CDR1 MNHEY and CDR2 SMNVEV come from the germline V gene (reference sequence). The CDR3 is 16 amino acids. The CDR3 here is CASSLQGAVIAYEQYF. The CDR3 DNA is TGTGCCAGCAGTCTTCAGGGGGCAGTGATAGCCTACGAGCAGTACTTC.

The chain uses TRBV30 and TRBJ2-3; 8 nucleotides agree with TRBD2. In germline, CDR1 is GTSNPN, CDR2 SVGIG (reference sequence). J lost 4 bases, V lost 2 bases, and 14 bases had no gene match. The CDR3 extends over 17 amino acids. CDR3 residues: CAWSYMKGLESSDTQYF. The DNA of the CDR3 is TGTGCCTGGAGTTACATGAAGGGACTAGAAAGTTCAGATACGCAGTATTTT. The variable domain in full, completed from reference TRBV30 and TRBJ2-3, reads SQTIHQWPATLVQPVGSPLSLECTVEGTSNPNLYWYRQAAGRGLQLLFYSVGIGQISSEVPQNLSASRPQDRQFILSSKKLLLSDSGFYLCAWSYMKGLESSDTQYFGPGTRLTVL.

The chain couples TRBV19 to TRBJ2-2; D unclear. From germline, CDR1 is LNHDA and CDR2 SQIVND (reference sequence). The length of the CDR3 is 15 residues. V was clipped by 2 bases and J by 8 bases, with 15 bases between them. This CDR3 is CASSINRNEVGELFF. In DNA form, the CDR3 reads TGTGCCAGTAGTATAAATCGTAACGAAGTTGGGGAGCTGTTTTTT.

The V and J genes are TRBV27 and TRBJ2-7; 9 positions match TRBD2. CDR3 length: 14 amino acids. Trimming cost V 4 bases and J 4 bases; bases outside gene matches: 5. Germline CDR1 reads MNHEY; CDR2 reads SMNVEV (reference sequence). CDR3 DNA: TGTGCCAGCAGTTCTGGGCTAGCGGGATACGAGCAGTACTTC. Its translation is CASSSGLAGYEQYF.

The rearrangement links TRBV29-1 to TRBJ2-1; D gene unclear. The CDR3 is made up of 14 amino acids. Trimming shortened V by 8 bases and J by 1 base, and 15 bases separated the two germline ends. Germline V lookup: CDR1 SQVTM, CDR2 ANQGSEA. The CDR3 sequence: CSLVGPPSYNEQFF. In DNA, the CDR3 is TGCAGCCTTGTGGGTCCTCCGTCCTACAATGAGCAGTTCTTC.

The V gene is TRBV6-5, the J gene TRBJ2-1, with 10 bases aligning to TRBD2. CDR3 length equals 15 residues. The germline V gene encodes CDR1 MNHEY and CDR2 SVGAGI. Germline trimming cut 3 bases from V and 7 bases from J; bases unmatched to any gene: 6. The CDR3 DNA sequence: TGTGCCAGCAGTTATCCTAGCGGGGGCTATAATGAGCAGTTCTTC. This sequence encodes CASSYPSGGYNEQFF.

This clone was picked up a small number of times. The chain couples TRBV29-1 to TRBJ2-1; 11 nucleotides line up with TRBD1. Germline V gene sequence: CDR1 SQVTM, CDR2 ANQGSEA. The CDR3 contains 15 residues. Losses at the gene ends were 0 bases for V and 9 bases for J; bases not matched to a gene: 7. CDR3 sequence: CSVEDLGQGASEQFF. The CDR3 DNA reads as TGCAGCGTTGAAGATTTAGGACAGGGGGCTTCTGAGCAGTTCTTC.

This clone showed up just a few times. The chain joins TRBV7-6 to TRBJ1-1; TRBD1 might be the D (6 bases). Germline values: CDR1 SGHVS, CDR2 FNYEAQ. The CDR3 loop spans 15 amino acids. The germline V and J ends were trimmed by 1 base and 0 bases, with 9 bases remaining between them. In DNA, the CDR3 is TGTGCCAGCAGCTTAGTTCCAGGGGTGAACACTGAAGCTTTCTTT. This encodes CASSLVPGVNTEAFF.